This TCR beta chain was sequenced during a study of neurological immune-mediated disorders. With regard to this clonotype: Its antigen is unidentified. Just one base apart from a much larger clone, this may be a read error.

MiXCR was run by TCRdb on the 5' RACE reads, yielding one entry per CDR3 protein. The sample contains roughly 70,000 distinct CDR3 sequences, roughly 5.5% of which appear only once. This CDR3 contains 15 residues. Germline CDR1 reads SGHRS; CDR2 reads YFSETQ. V lost 4 bases and J lost 2; bases outside the gene matches: 6. Study-wide points: Among 34 multiple sclerosis patients, 18 had repertoires that phylogenetic grouping placed in one related-CDR3 cluster, a possible signature.

PBMCs stored at -80 C, 2 million in total, were the source of the unsorted libraries. This chain joins TRBV5-1 and TRBJ2-3; 8 bases are a match to TRBD2. The sequence came from a woman aged 30 to 39 with multiple sclerosis. Specimen: PBMCs. CDR3 residues: CASSPGTRTTDTQYF. CDR3 nucleotide sequence: TGCGCCAGCAGCCCAGGGACTAGAACCACAGATACGCAGTATTTT.